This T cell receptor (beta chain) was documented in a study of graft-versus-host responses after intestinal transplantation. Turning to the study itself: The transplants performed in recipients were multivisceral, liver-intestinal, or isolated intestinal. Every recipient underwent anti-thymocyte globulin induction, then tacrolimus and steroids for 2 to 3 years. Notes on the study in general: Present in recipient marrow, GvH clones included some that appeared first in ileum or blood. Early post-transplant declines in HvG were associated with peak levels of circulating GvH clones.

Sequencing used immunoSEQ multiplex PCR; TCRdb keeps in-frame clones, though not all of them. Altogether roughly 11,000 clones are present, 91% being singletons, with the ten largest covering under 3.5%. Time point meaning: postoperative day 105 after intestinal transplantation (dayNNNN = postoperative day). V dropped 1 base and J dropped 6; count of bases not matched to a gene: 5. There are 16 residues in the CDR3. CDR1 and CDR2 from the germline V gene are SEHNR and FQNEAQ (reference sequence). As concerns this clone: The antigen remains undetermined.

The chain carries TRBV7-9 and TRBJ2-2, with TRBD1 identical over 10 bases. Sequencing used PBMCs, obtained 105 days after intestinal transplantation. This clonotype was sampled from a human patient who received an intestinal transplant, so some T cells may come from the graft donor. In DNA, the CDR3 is TGTGCCAGCAGCTTAGGACAGGGGGCGTCAGCCGGGGAGCTGTTTTTT. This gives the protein CASSLGQGASAGELFF.